One sample yielded the 24 T cell receptor beta chains listed below, sequenced in a study of cytomegalovirus exposure and HLA in healthy donors. The PCR used 60 Vbeta and 13 Jbeta primers. TCRdb keeps only in-frame clones here, not all; method: immunoSEQ multiplex PCR. In the table there are around 160,000 clones, around 84% of which are singletons. The specimen was PBMCs. Receptors originate from a man aged 40-49 years in good health and CMV-seropositive.

V usage is TRBV7-9 and J usage is TRBJ2-1; tentative D call: TRBD2 (6 bases). CDR3 size: 16 residues. Germline V gives CDR1 SEHNR, CDR2 FQNEAQ (reference sequence). V was cut by 5 bases and J by 3 bases, with 17 bases left in between. The CDR3: CASSKSSGSDYNEQFF. CDR3 in DNA: TGTGCCAGCAGCAAAAGTTCCGGGAGCGACTACAATGAGCAGTTCTTC.

This clone has just one count. Different DNA sequences within this sample yield the same CDR3. The chain employs TRBV29-1 and TRBJ2-7, with TRBD2 matching over 15 bases. With 6 bases clipped from V and 3 bases from J, the junction kept 6 bases outside the gene matches. This CDR3 contains 15 residues. The germline V gene encodes CDR1 SQVTM and CDR2 ANQGSEA. The CDR3 DNA reads TGCAGCGTCGAGGGACTAGCGGGAGGAGACTACGAGCAGTACTTC. It is translated as CSVEGLAGGDYEQYF.

The V and J genes are TRBV4-2 and TRBJ1-4; 8 positions agree with TRBD1. This CDR3 is 15 amino acids long. V was pared by 1 base and J by 5 bases, with 3 bases of the junction left unmatched. Germline V CDR1 and CDR2: LGHNA, YNFKEQ. The CDR3 region is CASSQGGQANEKLFF. The CDR3 DNA reads as TGTGCCAGCAGCCAAGGGGGACAGGCAAATGAAAAACTGTTTTTT.

The J gene is TRBJ2-7, the V gene TRBV6-5, with 14 bases matching TRBD2. CDR3 size: 14 residues. With 10 bases clipped from V and 6 bases from J, the junction kept 8 bases outside the gene matches. Germline assignment: CDR1 MNHEY and CDR2 SVGAGI. CDR3 protein: CATQGLAGAGEQYF. The CDR3 region has the DNA TGTGCCACCCAGGGACTAGCGGGAGCAGGCGAGCAGTACTTC.

V and J are TRBV7-3 and TRBJ1-1, with 8 bases lining up with TRBD1. Germline values: CDR1 SGHTA, CDR2 FQGTGA. V gave up 4 bases and J gave up 3 bases; unmatched junction bases: 1. The CDR3 extends over 13 amino acids. In nucleotides, the CDR3 is TGTGCCAGCAGCTCGGGACAGGACACTGAAGCTTTCTTT. This translates into CASSSGQDTEAFF.

A few counts support this clone. The chain has TRBV6-5 and TRBJ2-5, with 9 bases fitting TRBD2. The CDR3 length is 15 residues. CDR1 and CDR2 from the germline V gene are MNHEY and SVGAGI. After removal of 2 bases from V and 5 bases from J, the junction contained 6 bases not matched to a gene. The CDR3 protein is CASSYGSGRSETQYF. DNA of the CDR3: TGTGCCAGCAGTTACGGTAGCGGGAGATCGGAGACCCAGTACTTC.

The CDR3 DNA is TGTGCCAGCTCACCACCGAGCACAGTCTCCTACGAGCAGTACTTC. Translation gives CASSPPSTVSYEQYF. J is TRBJ2-7 and V is TRBV18; D remains unclear. The CDR3 is made up of 15 amino acids. The V gene lost 0 bases and the J gene lost 0 bases, with 9 bases spanning the gap. The V gene's germline CDR1 is KGHSH and CDR2 LQKENI.

The chain joins TRBV21-1 to TRBJ1-2. TRBV21-1 is a listed pseudogene. The CDR3 length is 11 residues. The DNA for the CDR3 is TGTGCCAGCAGCTCGGGCTATGGCTACACCTTC. This gives the protein CASSSGYGYTF.

The chain joins TRBV27 to TRBJ1-4, with D perhaps matching TRBD1 (5 bases). This CDR3 contains 13 residues. Trimming took 3 bases from V and 7 from J, leaving 9 bases between them. Germline assignment: CDR1 MNHEY and CDR2 SMNVEV (reference sequence). CDR3 DNA: TGTGCCAGCAGTTTTTGGGGCGGTGAAAAACTGTTTTTT. Residues: CASSFWGGEKLFF. The complete variable domain, with remaining parts taken from reference TRBV27 and TRBJ1-4, reads EAQVTQNPRYLITVTGKKLTVTCSQNMNHEYMSWYRQDPGLGLRQIYYSMNVEVTDKGDVPEGYKVSRKEKRNFPLILESPSPNQTSLYFCASSFWGGEKLFFGSGTQLSVL.

J is TRBJ1-1 and V is TRBV7-2; D possibly corresponds to TRBD1 (5 bases). Germline V lookup: CDR1 SGHTA, CDR2 FQGNSA. Deletions cut 6 bases from V and 8 bases from J, with 19 bases between. The CDR3 sequence is 14 residues long. This chain's CDR3 is CASRPHLAGGEAFF. The CDR3 nucleotides are TGTGCCAGCAGACCACACCTTGCGGGGGGGGAAGCTTTCTTT. The variable domain in full, with the rest retrieved from reference TRBV7-2 and TRBJ1-1, is GAGVSQSPSNKVTEKGKDVELRCDPISGHTALYWYRQSLGQGLEFLIYFQGNSAPDKSGLPSDRFSAERTGGSVSTLTIQRTQQEDSAVYLCASRPHLAGGEAFFGQGTRLTVV.

The chain joins TRBV6-1 to TRBJ2-1, with TRBD1 matching over 7 bases. The CDR3 totals 11 residues. Looked up from germline, CDR1 is MNHNS and CDR2 is SASEGT. J was trimmed by 15 bases and V by 3 bases; bases with no gene match: 5. CDR3 DNA: TGTGCCAGCAGTGAGTGGGACAGTCGGTTCTTC. Its protein product is CASSEWDSRFF.

The chain combines TRBV2 with TRBJ1-5; TRBD1 is a possible D gene (5 bases). CDR1 and CDR2 (germline): SNHLY, FYNNEI. The CDR3 length is 14 residues. Trimming removed 3 bases at V and 0 bases at J, with 6 bases between. The CDR3: CASSETASNQPQHF. For the CDR3, the DNA is TGTGCCAGCAGTGAGACAGCTAGCAATCAGCCCCAGCATTTT.

In its sample, this clone was seen a few times. This rearrangement joins TRBV7-2 to TRBJ2-2, with TRBD2 matching 9 bases. This CDR3 has 17 residues. The germline gives CDR1 SGHTA, CDR2 FQGNSA. Germline trimming cut 1 base from V and 6 bases from J; bases unmatched to any gene: 9. CDR3 amino acids: CASSLGKGAGGAGELFF. CDR3 sequence (DNA): TGTGCCAGCAGCTTAGGGAAGGGGGCGGGAGGGGCCGGGGAGCTGTTTTTT.

V gene TRBV4-3 combines with J gene TRBJ2-1; 8 bases align to TRBD1. CDR1 is LGHNA, CDR2 YSLEER, per germline. There are 15 residues in the CDR3. With V trimmed by 3 bases and J by 8 bases, 9 bases remained unmatched. CDR3: CASSQAWTGSDEQFF. The CDR3, as DNA: TGCGCCAGCAGCCAGGCATGGACAGGGAGCGATGAGCAGTTCTTC.

The chain combines TRBV9 with TRBJ2-3; perhaps TRBD1 as D (5 bases). The germline V gene has CDR1 SGDLS and CDR2 YYNGEE. The CDR3 loop spans 15 amino acids. Trimming took off 2 bases at V and 3 bases at J, with 13 bases between the two ends. Written as DNA, the CDR3 is TGTGCCAGCAGCGTGGGTGGGCAGGGAACAGATACGCAGTATTTT. Its translation is CASSVGGQGTDTQYF.

This chain uses TRBV6-1 with TRBJ2-5; 11 bases are a match to TRBD1. The J call may not be correct, given that the DNA end is closer to TRBJ2-7. The germline V gene encodes CDR1 MNHNS and CDR2 SASEGT. The CDR3 extends over 13 amino acids. CDR3 amino acids: CARGPGQGVEQYF. In DNA, the CDR3 is TGTGCCAGGGGACCGGGACAGGGGGTCGAGCAGTACTTC.

The chain is built from TRBV25-1 and TRBJ1-1; D gene ambiguous. The CDR3 loop spans 13 amino acids. Germline V gene data show CDR1 as MGHDK and CDR2 as SYGVNS. V was trimmed by 1 base and J by 5 bases, leaving 8 bases between them. The CDR3, as DNA: TGTGCCAGCAGTGAATTCCCGGGGACTGAAGCTTTCTTT. It encodes CASSEFPGTEAFF. Complete variable domain (other parts from reference TRBV25-1 and TRBJ1-1): EADIYQTPRYLVIGTGKKITLECSQTMGHDKMYWYQQDPGMELHLIHYSYGVNSTEKGDLSSESTVSRIRTEHFPLTLESARPSHTSQYLCASSEFPGTEAFFGQGTRLTVV.

A few counts support this clone. V is TRBV30 and J is TRBJ1-5; 10 nucleotides line up with TRBD1. The CDR3 totals 14 residues. Germline V gene sequence: CDR1 GTSNPN, CDR2 SVGIG (reference sequence). V was pared by 3 bases and J by 5 bases, with 4 bases of the junction left unmatched. The CDR3 sequence: CAWSLGTGDQPQHF. The CDR3 coding sequence is TGTGCCTGGAGCCTCGGGACAGGGGATCAGCCCCAGCATTTT.

The chain combines TRBV7-6 with TRBJ1-5; 11 bases match TRBD1. Germline assignment: CDR1 SGHVS and CDR2 FNYEAQ. This CDR3 has 15 residues. With 4 bases clipped from V and 6 bases from J, the junction kept 5 bases outside the gene matches. This CDR3 is CASSSGTGGSQPQHF. The CDR3 DNA reads TGTGCCAGCAGCTCGGGGACAGGGGGAAGTCAGCCCCAGCATTTT.

The rearrangement links TRBV11-3 to TRBJ2-1, with D possibly being TRBD2 (6 bases). The CDR3 is 15 amino acids. Trimming pared 5 bases from V and 4 bases from J, leaving 15 bases between. The germline V gene encodes CDR1 SGHNT and CDR2 YENEEA. CDR3 amino acids: CASSLALGGYNEQFF. CDR3 DNA sequence: TGTGCCAGCAGCCTCGCTTTGGGAGGTTACAATGAGCAGTTCTTC.

In its sample, this clone was seen a few times. This chain joins TRBV6-5 and TRBJ1-5, with D maybe TRBD1 (5 bases). V was shortened by 2 bases and J by 7 bases, with 12 bases between the two germline ends. CDR1 is MNHEY and CDR2 is SVGAGI in the germline V gene. The CDR3 contains 14 residues. The CDR3 nucleotides read TGTGCCAGCAGTTACATGGGGGGTCGCCAGCCCCAGCATTTT. Translated: CASSYMGGRQPQHF.

The chain couples TRBV6-1 to TRBJ1-5; D might be TRBD1 (5 bases). The V gene lost 6 bases and the J gene lost 7 bases, with 10 bases spanning the gap. The CDR3 has 12 residues. Per germline, CDR1 MNHNS and CDR2 SASEGT. The CDR3 here is CASSGREQPQHF. Written as DNA, the CDR3 is TGTGCCAGCAGCGGCAGGGAACAGCCCCAGCATTTT.

The V gene is TRBV19, the J gene TRBJ2-5; 7 bases map to TRBD2. Gene TRBJ2-7 matches the end of the DNA better, so the J call may be wrong. The germline gives CDR1 LNHDA, CDR2 SQIVND (reference sequence). The CDR3 is 12 residues long. The CDR3 protein is CATGRGDYEQYF. For the CDR3, the DNA is TGTGCCACCGGCCGGGGGGACTACGAGCAGTACTTC.

This rearrangement joins TRBV9 to TRBJ2-7; D is possibly TRBD2 (5 bases). Germline lookup yields CDR1 SGDLS and CDR2 YYNGEE. The length of the CDR3 is 14 residues. Trimming pared 4 bases from V and 7 bases from J, leaving 18 bases between. The CDR3, as DNA: TGTGCCAGCAGCCCCCATCTCTCCCCGGGGGAGCAGTACTTC. Its translation: CASSPHLSPGEQYF.